One and the same sample provided the 14 T cell receptor beta chains below, sequenced in a study of beta chain features in type 1 diabetes. The isolated RNA, all of it, was reverse transcribed, so expressed TCRB transcripts were what got sequenced. Libraries were prepared by immunoSEQ multiplex PCR; TCRdb keeps only in-frame clonotypes and omits some of them. This table holds 350,000 to 450,000 clones, approximately 15% found once. The sequencing sample was made of naive CD4+ T cells from blood. These receptors were obtained from a woman younger than 30 in good health.

This clone has more than one count but fewer than ten. V and J are TRBV7-3 and TRBJ2-1; D is ambiguous. Germline V lookup: CDR1 SGHTA, CDR2 FQGTGA. The V gene lost 3 bases and the J gene lost 0 bases, with 15 bases spanning the gap. This CDR3 has 17 amino acids. The CDR3 here is CASSFQERLLSYNEQFF. CDR3 sequence (DNA): TGTGCCAGCAGCTTCCAAGAGCGCCTCCTCTCCTACAATGAGCAGTTCTTC.

This clone was seen a handful of times. The gene calls are TRBV20-1 and TRBJ2-3; perhaps TRBD2 as D (6 bases). Germline V gene data show CDR1 as DFQATT and CDR2 as SNEGSKA (reference sequence). V lost 6 bases, J lost 10 bases, and 14 bases lay in between. This CDR3 has 11 amino acids. CDR3 sequence (DNA): TGCAGTGCCCAGACCGGGACTGCGCAGTATTTT. Amino acid sequence: CSAQTGTAQYF.

The V call is TRBV29-1, the J call TRBJ1-1, with a possible D match to TRBD1 (5 bases). The CDR3 length is 15 residues. Trimming took 6 bases from V and 0 from J, leaving 17 bases between them. The germline CDR1 and CDR2 sequences are SQVTM and ANQGSEA. The CDR3: CSVRGAGHMNTEAFF. CDR3 nucleotides: TGCAGCGTACGAGGAGCAGGGCACATGAACACTGAAGCTTTCTTT.

The genes are TRBV5-6 and TRBJ1-1; tentatively, D is TRBD1 (6 bases). V was trimmed by 7 bases and J by 3 bases, leaving 16 bases between them. CDR1 is SGHDT, CDR2 YYEEEE, per germline. This CDR3 spans 14 amino acids. CDR3 nucleotides: TGTGCCAGCCTCAGATGGGGGCGCGACACTGAAGCTTTCTTT. It yields the protein CASLRWGRDTEAFF.

With respect to this clone: The same CDR3 arises from other DNA sequences in this sample as well. The chain uses TRBV11-2 and TRBJ2-3; no clear D gene. CDR3 length equals 12 residues. The V end was cut by 5 bases, the J end by 0 bases, with 3 bases between. Germline V lookup: CDR1 SGHAT, CDR2 FQNNGV. CDR3 nucleotides: TGTGCCAGCAGCCTTAGCACAGATACGCAGTATTTT. It yields the protein CASSLSTDTQYF.

The chain recombines TRBV15 with TRBJ1-1; D gene unclear. Trimming stripped 0 bases from V and 0 bases from J, with 8 bases between. Germline V gives CDR1 LNHNV, CDR2 YYDKDF (reference sequence). CDR3 length: 15 amino acids. CDR3 amino acids: CATSRDHSMNTEAFF. The CDR3 DNA sequence: TGTGCCACCAGCAGAGATCATTCCATGAACACTGAAGCTTTCTTT.

The chain's CDR3 is CASSRTGSNEQFF. As DNA, the CDR3 is TGTGCCAGCTCCAGAACAGGATCCAATGAGCAGTTCTTC. This rearrangement joins TRBV6-1 to TRBJ2-1, with D perhaps TRBD1 (5 bases). This CDR3 contains 13 residues. V was trimmed by 8 bases and J by 6 bases, leaving 14 bases between them. Per germline, CDR1 MNHNS and CDR2 SASEGT.

The V and J genes are TRBV15 and TRBJ1-2; a possible D gene is TRBD1 (6 bases). Trimming took 0 bases from V and 8 from J, leaving 10 bases between them. CDR1 LNHNV and CDR2 YYDKDF come from the germline V gene (reference sequence). CDR3 length: 13 residues. DNA of the CDR3: TGTGCCACCAGCAGAGAGACAGGAGAAGGCTACACCTTC. Its protein is CATSRETGEGYTF. Combining the CDR3 with reference TRBV15 and TRBJ1-2 gives the whole variable domain DAMVIQNPRYQVTQFGKPVTLSCSQTLNHNVMYWYQQKSSQAPKLLFHYYDKDFNNEADTPDNFQSRRPNTSFCFLDIRSPGLGDTAMYLCATSRETGEGYTFGSGTRLTVV.

This chain joins TRBV7-9 and TRBJ1-5, with D maybe TRBD1 (5 bases). There are 14 residues in the CDR3. The germline V and J ends were trimmed by 5 bases and 2 bases, with 10 bases remaining between them. CDR1 and CDR2 (germline): SEHNR, FQNEAQ (reference sequence). The CDR3: CASSRSGGNQPQHF. DNA for the CDR3: TGTGCCAGCAGCCGGTCGGGGGGCAATCAGCCCCAGCATTTT.

The chain carries TRBV2 and TRBJ2-7, with 8 bases identical to TRBD1. Losses at the gene ends were 1 base for V and 5 bases for J; bases not matched to a gene: 10. The CDR3 is 16 residues long. CDR1 and CDR2 (germline): SNHLY, FYNNEI. As DNA, the CDR3 is TGTGCCAGCAGTGAAGGTCGGAGACAGGGGAGCCACGAGCAGTACTTC. Amino acid sequence: CASSEGRRQGSHEQYF. The variable domain in full, completed from reference TRBV2 and TRBJ2-7, reads EPEVTQTPSHQVTQMGQEVILRCVPISNHLYFYWYRQILGQKVEFLVSFYNNEISEKSEIFDDQFSVERPDGSNFTLKIRSTKLEDSAMYFCASSEGRRQGSHEQYFGPGTRLTVT.

V usage is TRBV27 and J usage is TRBJ2-6; D is ambiguous. The germline V gene has CDR1 MNHEY and CDR2 SMNVEV (reference sequence). The CDR3 totals 17 residues. Trimming cost V 5 bases and J 0 bases, with 14 bases left between them. CDR3: CASSTRGVSSGANVLTF. CDR3 sequence (DNA): TGTGCCAGCAGTACCCGTGGTGTTAGCTCTGGGGCCAACGTCCTGACTTTC.

This clone was counted a few times. The chain is built from TRBV4-2 and TRBJ2-3, with 8 nucleotides matching TRBD2. The V and J ends lost 0 bases and 5 bases, in that order; junction bases with no gene match: 7. Germline CDR1 and CDR2: LGHNA and YNFKEQ. This CDR3 is 16 amino acids long. The CDR3 loop reads CASSQDPGGGIDTQYF. CDR3 DNA sequence: TGTGCCAGCAGCCAAGATCCCGGCGGGGGGATAGATACGCAGTATTTT.

The chain recombines TRBV11-3 with TRBJ1-2; 7 bases are shared with TRBD1. Per germline, CDR1 SGHNT and CDR2 YENEEA. Trimming cost V 5 bases and J 4 bases; bases outside gene matches: 10. CDR3 length equals 15 residues. The CDR3, as DNA: TGTGCCAGCAGCCTTCCCCAGGGACAGCCCTATGGCTACACCTTC. Encoded protein: CASSLPQGQPYGYTF.

This clone came up a few times. The chain employs TRBV9 and TRBJ2-1; a weak D match, TRBD1 (6 bases). Germline CDR1 and CDR2: SGDLS and YYNGEE. The ends were cut back, 4 bases at V and 0 bases at J, with 20 bases in the middle. The CDR3 runs 18 residues. The CDR3 bases are TGTGCCAGCAGCCCGAACGCCGCGACAGGAATCTCCTACAATGAGCAGTTCTTC. Its protein is CASSPNAATGISYNEQFF.